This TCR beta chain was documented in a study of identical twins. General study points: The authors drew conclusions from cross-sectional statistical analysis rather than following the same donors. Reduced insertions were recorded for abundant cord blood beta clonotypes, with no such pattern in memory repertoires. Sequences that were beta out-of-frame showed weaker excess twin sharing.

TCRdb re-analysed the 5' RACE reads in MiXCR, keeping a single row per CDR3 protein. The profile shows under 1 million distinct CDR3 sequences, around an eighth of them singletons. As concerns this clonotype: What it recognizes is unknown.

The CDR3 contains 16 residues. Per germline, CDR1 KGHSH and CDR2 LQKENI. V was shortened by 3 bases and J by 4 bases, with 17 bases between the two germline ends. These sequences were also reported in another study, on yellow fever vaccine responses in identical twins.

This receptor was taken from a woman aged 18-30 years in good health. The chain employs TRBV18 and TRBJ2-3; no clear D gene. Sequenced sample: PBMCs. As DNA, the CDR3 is TGTGCCAGCTCACCGATAAGAGACCATAGGCCAGATACGCAGTATTTT. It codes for CASSPIRDHRPDTQYF.